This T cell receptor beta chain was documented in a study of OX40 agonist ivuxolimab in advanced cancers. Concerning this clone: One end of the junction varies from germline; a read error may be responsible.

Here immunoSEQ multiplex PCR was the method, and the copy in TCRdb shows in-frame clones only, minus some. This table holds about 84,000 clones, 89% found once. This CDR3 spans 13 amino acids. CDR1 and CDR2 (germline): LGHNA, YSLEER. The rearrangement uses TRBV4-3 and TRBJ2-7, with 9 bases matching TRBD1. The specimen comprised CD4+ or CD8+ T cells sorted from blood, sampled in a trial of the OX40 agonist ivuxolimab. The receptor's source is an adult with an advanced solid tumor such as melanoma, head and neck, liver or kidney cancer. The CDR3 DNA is TGCGCCAGCAGCCAAGATTTAGGGGACAGGGCGAACTTC. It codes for CASSQDLGDRANF.